Reported below is one T cell receptor beta chain. No antigen is known for it. This specimen comes from a study of beta chain features in type 1 diabetes. Expressed TCRB transcripts were sequenced after all isolated RNA was converted to cDNA. The method was immunoSEQ multiplex PCR; TCRdb's version includes in-frame clones alone and lacks a portion of them. The table lists about 220,000 clones, around 9.9% of them singletons. Sorting based on CD45RO/CCR7/CD25/CD127/CD95/CD27 separated CD4+ naive, central memory, regulatory and stem cell-like memory cells. Points from the study as a whole: All four CD4+ subsets of Type 1 diabetes patients contained TCRB CDR3s that were moderately but significantly shorter. A potential PCR bias toward shorter templates would be equal in patient and control samples.

Germline V gene data show CDR1 as SGHTA and CDR2 as FQGNSA. Trimming removed 6 bases from V and 1 base from J, with 14 bases in between. There are 15 residues in the CDR3. This TCR came from a man younger than 35 in good health. The chain carries TRBV7-2 and TRBJ2-3; TRBD1 might be the D (6 bases). The sequencing input was central memory CD4+ T cells from blood. CDR3 protein: CASRTTGIRTDTQYF. DNA of the CDR3: TGTGCCAGCAGAACTACAGGGATCCGCACAGATACGCAGTATTTT.